The 25 T cell receptor beta chains reported below all come from one sample, sequenced in a study of blood T cells in healthy people across ages. Together with a sample-barcoded 5' primer, a J-beta primer mix was included in a second PCR lasting about 7 to 12 cycles. TCRdb used MiXCR to reprocess the 5' RACE reads, holding one entry per CDR3 protein. This sample yields hundreds of thousands of distinct CDR3 sequences, of which 45% to 50% are seen a single time; 25% to 35% belongs to the top ten. The sample taken for sequencing was blood. The receptors were gathered from a woman in her sixties in good health.

This chain uses TRBV27 with TRBJ1-4; 7 bases match TRBD1. V lost 8 bases, J lost 2 bases, and 5 bases stayed unmatched. Germline V gene sequence: CDR1 MNHEY, CDR2 SMNVEV (reference sequence). The length of the CDR3 is 14 residues. CDR3 residues: CASARGATNEKLFF. The DNA of the CDR3 is TGTGCCAGCGCCAGGGGGGCCACTAATGAAAAACTGTTTTTT.

This clonotype was counted ten times or more. The V and J genes are TRBV11-1 and TRBJ2-5; 8 bases map to TRBD1. The germline V gene encodes CDR1 SGHAT and CDR2 FQDESV (reference sequence). V trimming: 2 bases; J trimming: 1 base; junction bases outside the gene matches: 6. The CDR3 is made up of 16 amino acids. DNA of the CDR3: TGTGCCAGCAGCTTACGGCGGGACAGGACCCAAGAGACCCAGTACTTC. Its translation: CASSLRRDRTQETQYF.

V gene TRBV7-3 combines with J gene TRBJ2-1, with 11 bases that match TRBD1. This CDR3 comprises 19 residues. Germline trimming cut 1 base from V and 4 bases from J; bases unmatched to any gene: 12. Germline V gene lookup returns CDR1 SGHTA and CDR2 FQGTGA. The CDR3 loop reads CASSLRTGGVAKGYNEQFF. CDR3 DNA sequence: TGTGCCAGCAGCTTAAGGACAGGGGGCGTGGCCAAGGGGTACAATGAGCAGTTCTTC. Drawing the rest from reference TRBV7-3 and TRBJ2-1, the complete variable domain is GAGVSQTPSNKVTEKGKYVELRCDPISGHTALYWYRQSLGQGPEFLIYFQGTGAADDSGLPNDRFFAVRPEGSVSTLKIQRTERGDSAVYLCASSLRTGGVAKGYNEQFFGPGTRLTVL.

This clonotype has a handful of counts. This rearrangement joins TRBV11-2 to TRBJ2-3; tentatively, D is TRBD1 (6 bases). Germline lookup yields CDR1 SGHAT and CDR2 FQNNGV. The germline V and J ends were trimmed by 1 base and 0 bases, with 11 bases remaining between them. This CDR3 has 16 residues. The CDR3 DNA reads TGTGCCAGCAGCTTAGGTGGGACACCGAGCACAGATACGCAGTATTTT. Its protein product is CASSLGGTPSTDTQYF.

This clonotype was found a few times. The chain carries TRBV7-3 and TRBJ1-6; D uncertain. Germline assignment: CDR1 SGHTA and CDR2 FQGTGA. This CDR3 has 14 residues. V lost 9 bases and J 5 bases, leaving 14 bases between the germline ends. The CDR3 loop reads CARPCGIDNSPLHF. CDR3 DNA sequence: TGTGCCAGGCCGTGCGGGATAGATAATTCACCCCTCCACTTT. Using reference TRBV7-3 and TRBJ1-6 for the parts outside the CDR3, the full variable domain is GAGVSQTPSNKVTEKGKYVELRCDPISGHTALYWYRQSLGQGPEFLIYFQGTGAADDSGLPNDRFFAVRPEGSVSTLKIQRTERGDSAVYLCARPCGIDNSPLHFGNGTRLTVT.

Worth noting for this clonotype: One junction end disagrees with the germline gene, perhaps due to a read error. In nucleotides, the CDR3 is TGCAGTGCTACCAAGGGACCGAACTCTGGGGCCACCGTCCTGACTTTC. Encoded protein: CSATKGPNSGATVLTF. J is TRBJ2-6 and V is TRBV20-1; D tentatively fits TRBD1 or TRBD2 (5 bases each). This CDR3 is 16 amino acids long. Germline V gene lookup returns CDR1 DFQATT and CDR2 SNEGSKA (reference sequence).

The CDR3 here is CASSQGSNTGELFF. In DNA, the CDR3 is TGCGCCAGCAGCCAGGGATCTAACACCGGGGAGCTGTTTTTT. The chain couples TRBV5-1 to TRBJ2-2, with D maybe TRBD1 (5 bases). The CDR3 totals 14 residues. Germline V gene lookup returns CDR1 SGHRS and CDR2 YFSETQ. V gave up 4 bases and J gave up 2 bases, with 9 bases separating them. The full variable domain, with the rest looked up from reference TRBV5-1 and TRBJ2-2, is KAGVTQTPRYLIKTRGQQVTLSCSPISGHRSVSWYQQTPGQGLQFLFEYFSETQRNKGNFPGRFSGRQFSNSRSEMNVSTLELGDSALYLCASSQGSNTGELFFGEGSRLTVL.

This chain joins TRBV6-2 or TRBV6-3 and TRBJ1-2, with TRBD1 as a possible D gene (6 bases). The germline V and J ends were trimmed by 8 bases and 7 bases, with 14 bases remaining between them. This CDR3 has 12 amino acids. Germline V gene lookup returns CDR1 MNHEY and CDR2 SVGEGT. The CDR3, as DNA: TGTGCCAGCTCTCAGGACAGCCTTGGCTACACCTTC. Amino acid sequence: CASSQDSLGYTF.

The chain combines TRBV2 with TRBJ2-6; D is ambiguous. This CDR3 has 14 amino acids. Trimming shortened V by 8 bases and J by 0 bases, and 8 bases separated the two germline ends. Germline CDR1 and CDR2: SNHLY and FYNNEI. The CDR3 sequence: CASEPGSGANVLTF. DNA for the CDR3: TGTGCCAGCGAGCCGGGCTCTGGGGCCAACGTCCTGACTTTC.

The chain has TRBV20-1 and TRBJ2-5, with TRBD2 identical over 9 bases. The CDR3 runs 17 residues. Germline CDR1 and CDR2: DFQATT and SNEGSKA (reference sequence). The trim removed 0 bases at V and 11 bases at J, leaving 19 bases unmatched. The CDR3 sequence: CSARDLGRASGDNEQYF. CDR3 coding DNA: TGCAGTGCTAGAGATCTCGGCAGGGCTAGCGGGGACAATGAGCAGTACTTC.

This sequence joins TRBV6-5 and TRBJ1-5, with 7 bases identical to TRBD1. Germline V CDR1 and CDR2: MNHEY, SVGAGI. The ends lost 8 bases at V and 7 bases at J; junction bases unmatched: 11. The CDR3 extends over 14 amino acids. CDR3 in amino acids: CASGPRQGRQPQHF. In DNA, the CDR3 is TGTGCCAGCGGACCCCGACAGGGTCGCCAGCCCCAGCATTTT.

This sequence joins TRBV15 and TRBJ2-1; 12 bases are a match to TRBD2. The germline V gene has CDR1 LNHNV and CDR2 YYDKDF (reference sequence). This CDR3 spans 16 amino acids. V dropped 6 bases and J dropped 7; count of bases not matched to a gene: 10. CDR3 nucleotide sequence: TGTGCCACCAGAGGACTAGCGGGAATAAGGGGGAATGAGCAGTTCTTC. This sequence encodes CATRGLAGIRGNEQFF.

The rearrangement joins TRBV20-1 to TRBJ1-4, with D possibly TRBD1 on 5 matching bases. This CDR3 is 12 amino acids long. Germline CDR1 and CDR2: DFQATT and SNEGSKA (reference sequence). Deletions cut 6 bases from V and 7 bases from J, with 12 bases between. For the CDR3, the DNA is TGCAGTGCCAGGTGGGGCGGTGAAAAACTGTTTTTT. Its translation is CSARWGGEKLFF.

This clonotype has a single count. The chain is built from TRBV5-1 and TRBJ1-1; the D gene is possibly TRBD1 (5 bases). The CDR3 totals 16 residues. The ends were cut back, 4 bases at V and 0 bases at J, with 16 bases in the middle. Germline CDR1 reads SGHRS; CDR2 reads YFSETQ. The CDR3 DNA follows: TGCGCCAGCAGCCGGGGTCAGGGTGCTATGAACACTGAAGCTTTCTTT. As protein: CASSRGQGAMNTEAFF. Looking up the rest from reference TRBV5-1 and TRBJ1-1 gives the full variable domain: KAGVTQTPRYLIKTRGQQVTLSCSPISGHRSVSWYQQTPGQGLQFLFEYFSETQRNKGNFPGRFSGRQFSNSRSEMNVSTLELGDSALYLCASSRGQGAMNTEAFFGQGTRLTVV.

On this clonotype: The junction differs from germline at one of its ends, possibly a read error. The chain has TRBV7-3 and TRBJ2-7; 11 nucleotides align to TRBD2. Germline loops: CDR1 SGHTA, CDR2 FQGTGA. There are 14 residues in the CDR3. CDR3 in amino acids: CVSSLAGGVYEQYF. CDR3 DNA: TGTGTCAGCAGCTTAGCGGGAGGGGTCTACGAGCAGTACTTC.

The genes are TRBV10-3 and TRBJ1-2, with D unclear. Trimming removed 6 bases from V and 8 bases from J, with 13 bases in between. This CDR3 region has 12 residues. Germline V gene data show CDR1 as ENHRY and CDR2 as SYGVKD. The CDR3, as DNA: TGTGCCATCAGGTTAGGTGGGAGCGGCTACACCTTC. It translates to CAIRLGGSGYTF.

The table lists this clonotype with a few counts. The V gene is TRBV20-1, the J gene TRBJ2-1; a possible D gene is TRBD2 (5 bases). Germline V lookup: CDR1 DFQATT, CDR2 SNEGSKA (reference sequence). V gave up 5 bases and J gave up 0 bases, with 11 bases separating them. The CDR3 has 14 amino acids. CDR3 loop: CSAARGSSYNEQFF. The CDR3, as DNA: TGCAGTGCTGCGCGAGGGAGCTCCTACAATGAGCAGTTCTTC.

The rearrangement uses TRBV20-1 and TRBJ2-1; 9 nucleotides align to TRBD2. CDR1 DFQATT and CDR2 SNEGSKA come from the germline V gene (reference sequence). The CDR3 consists of 16 residues. With V trimmed by 3 bases and J by 0 bases, 6 bases remained unmatched. In DNA form, the CDR3 reads TGCAGTGCTAGGGCCCGGACTAGCGCCTCCTACAATGAGCAGTTCTTC. It specifies CSARARTSASYNEQFF.

V usage is TRBV7-3 and J usage is TRBJ2-5; TRBD1 matches 7 bases. With 3 bases clipped from V and 9 bases from J, the junction kept 13 bases outside the gene matches. CDR3 size: 15 residues. Germline V CDR1 and CDR2: SGHTA, FQGTGA. The CDR3 reads CASSFRDSPEEAQYF. DNA of the CDR3: TGTGCCAGCAGCTTCAGGGACAGCCCAGAGGAGGCCCAGTACTTC. The full variable domain, rest sourced from reference TRBV7-3 and TRBJ2-5, is GAGVSQTPSNKVTEKGKYVELRCDPISGHTALYWYRQSLGQGPEFLIYFQGTGAADDSGLPNDRFFAVRPEGSVSTLKIQRTERGDSAVYLCASSFRDSPEEAQYFGPGTRLLVL.

The chain uses TRBV24-1 and TRBJ2-5, with 8 bases that match TRBD2. The CDR3 is 17 residues long. V was clipped by 3 bases and J by 11 bases; unmatched bases: 19. In germline, CDR1 is KGHDR, CDR2 SFDVKD. CDR3 loop: CATSDDRVRGGNNEQYF. The CDR3 DNA is TGTGCCACCAGTGATGATCGGGTACGGGGGGGGAACAATGAGCAGTACTTC.

The chain is built from TRBV27 and TRBJ2-3, with 9 bases identical to TRBD2. The CDR3 runs 13 residues. Germline values: CDR1 MNHEY, CDR2 SMNVEV (reference sequence). V was pared by 5 bases and J by 10 bases, with 7 bases of the junction left unmatched. Written as DNA, the CDR3 is TGTGCCAGCAGTCGTCCGGGACTAGCTCCGCAGTATTTT. As protein: CASSRPGLAPQYF.

The rearrangement links TRBV4-2 to TRBJ2-3; D is unresolved. The CDR3 sequence is 14 residues long. Germline V gene sequence: CDR1 LGHNA, CDR2 YNFKEQ. With 2 bases removed from V and 7 bases from J, the gap between germline ends came to 13 bases. The CDR3 coding sequence is TGTGCCAGCAGCCAAAATTACCCCGGGTATACGCAGTATTTT. Its translation is CASSQNYPGYTQYF.

This clonotype was recorded at least ten times. A much larger clone lies a single base off, so this may be a read error. The genes are TRBV20-1 and TRBJ2-5; 11 bases are shared with TRBD2. The CDR3 consists of 15 residues. Looked up from germline, CDR1 is DFQATT and CDR2 is SNEGSKA (reference sequence). V shed 6 bases, J shed 11 bases, and the junction held 17 bases outside the gene matches. The CDR3 DNA reads as TGCAGTGCGACCGGGACTAGCGGCACTTACAATGAGCAGTACTTC. Residues: CSATGTSGTYNEQYF.

This clonotype was counted only a few times. The rearrangement links TRBV7-2 to TRBJ2-1, with 11 bases identical to TRBD2. V dropped 5 bases and J dropped 0; count of bases not matched to a gene: 3. CDR3 size: 16 residues. Germline CDR1 reads SGHTA; CDR2 reads FQGNSA. The chain's CDR3 is CASSVGLAVSYNEQFF. The DNA of the CDR3 is TGTGCCAGCAGCGTGGGACTAGCGGTCTCCTACAATGAGCAGTTCTTC.

This clonotype showed up many times. The V call is TRBV2, the J call TRBJ2-3; no definite D call. There are 16 residues in the CDR3. The germline V gene encodes CDR1 SNHLY and CDR2 FYNNEI. V lost 1 base, J lost 3 bases, and 14 bases lay in between. This CDR3 is CASSEEGPVLTDTQYF. The CDR3 nucleotides read TGTGCCAGCAGTGAAGAAGGACCCGTCTTAACAGATACGCAGTATTTT. Full variable domain (missing parts from reference TRBV2 and TRBJ2-3): EPEVTQTPSHQVTQMGQEVILRCVPISNHLYFYWYRQILGQKVEFLVSFYNNEISEKSEIFDDQFSVERPDGSNFTLKIRSTKLEDSAMYFCASSEEGPVLTDTQYFGPGTRLTVL.